One sample yielded the 27 T cell receptor beta chains listed below, sequenced in a study of CXCR3-negative and CXCR3-positive naive CD8 T cells. Study results and caveats: Researchers report that CXCR3-positive naive cells carry more hydrophobic TRB CDR3s than CXCR3-negative naive cells.

TRB cDNA libraries were made by UMI-labeled 5' RACE. TCRdb reprocessed the 5' RACE reads and keeps a single row for each CDR3 protein, giving no DNA. The data show approximately 96,000 distinct CDR3 sequences, and the top ten clones hold about 1%. These receptors' targets are unknown. The sample consisted of naive CXCR3+ CD8+ T cells from blood. Noted subset: CD45RO-CCR7+CD27+CD95- naive CD8+ T cells expressing CXCR3 (TNR3+). The receptors derive from a human donor in good health. Some clones in this sample may be carry-over from other donors' samples.

This chain links TRBV10-1 with TRBJ2-7. The germline CDR1 and CDR2 sequences are WNHNN and SYGVQD (reference sequence). The CDR3 consists of 13 residues. The CDR3 loop reads CASSEGTPYEQYF.

This chain uses TRBV29-1 with TRBJ2-7; there is no DNA to check the TCRdb D call of TRBD1. CDR1 SQVTM and CDR2 ANQGSEA come from the germline V gene. CDR3 length equals 14 residues. CDR3 residues: CSVPTGKSSCEQYF.

The chain combines TRBV7-6 with TRBJ2-3; no DNA is available, so the TRBD1 call from TCRdb remains unchecked. CDR1 is SGHVS, CDR2 FNYEAQ, per germline. The CDR3 length is 18 residues. This chain's CDR3 is CASSLVSVDRRPTDTQYF. The full variable domain, with the rest looked up from reference TRBV7-6 and TRBJ2-3, is GAGVSQSPRYKVTKRGQDVALRCDPISGHVSLYWYRQALGQGPEFLTYFNYEAQQDKSGLPNDRFSAERPEGSISTLTIQRTEQRDSAMYRCASSLVSVDRRPTDTQYFGPGTRLTVL.

This rearrangement joins TRBV6-4 to TRBJ2-3; the D gene TCRdb calls, TRBD2, cannot be checked with no DNA. This CDR3 has 16 residues. The germline V gene has CDR1 MRHNA and CDR2 SNTAGT. The CDR3 loop is CASSAFGEAGTDTQYF.

The chain links TRBV28 to TRBJ2-1; TCRdb names TRBD1, which stays unverified in the absence of DNA. Germline V gene lookup returns CDR1 MDHEN and CDR2 SYDVKM. The CDR3 is 15 residues long. The CDR3 here is CASSLLSQEWDEQFF.

The V gene is TRBV14, the J gene TRBJ2-1; the D call of TRBD2 rests on TCRdb alone, since no DNA is present to check it. Germline V gives CDR1 SGHDN, CDR2 FVKESK. The CDR3 loop spans 14 amino acids. The CDR3 is CASSQIAGGGEQFF.

The chain employs TRBV7-2 and TRBJ2-1; the TCRdb call, TRBD1, lacks DNA for checking. The CDR3 is 14 residues long. The germline V gene encodes CDR1 SGHTA and CDR2 FQGNSA. This CDR3 is CASSLGLPPNEQFF.

The gene calls are TRBV11-1 and TRBJ2-7; the D call from TCRdb, TRBD2, cannot be confirmed without DNA. Germline CDR1 is SGHAT and CDR2 is FQDESV (reference sequence). The CDR3 has 16 amino acids. This chain's CDR3 is CASSFERGSPGGEQYF.

The gene calls are TRBV10-3 and TRBJ2-5. Germline V gene sequence: CDR1 ENHRY, CDR2 SYGVKD. This CDR3 has 15 residues. CDR3 sequence: CAISDPIGFQETQYF.

The chain carries TRBV7-2 and TRBJ1-1. The CDR3 runs 16 residues. Per germline, CDR1 SGHTA and CDR2 FQGNSA. CDR3 residues: CASSLGIRLLKTEAFF.

The V gene is TRBV2, the J gene TRBJ2-7. Germline V gene data show CDR1 as SNHLY and CDR2 as FYNNEI. The CDR3 sequence is 14 residues long. CDR3 sequence reads: CASSDIGFSYEQYF.

The chain is built from TRBV6-4 and TRBJ2-1; no DNA is available, so the TRBD1 call from TCRdb remains unchecked. Germline CDR1 is MRHNA and CDR2 is SNTAGT. CDR3 length: 14 amino acids. This CDR3 is CASSDSPGGILEFF.

The chain carries TRBV7-3 and TRBJ2-7; TCRdb outputs TRBD2, but without DNA this stays unchecked. The CDR3 has 16 residues. Germline V lookup: CDR1 SGHTA, CDR2 FQGTGA. This CDR3 is CASSPGTSGGNYEQYF.

The chain carries TRBV7-2 and TRBJ2-7; TCRdb indicates TRBD2, and absent DNA this call remains unverified. Germline assignment: CDR1 SGHTA and CDR2 FQGNSA. The CDR3 runs to 16 residues. The CDR3 here is CASSSGTRDWPYEQYF.

This CDR3 reads CASSPGQRGKLMSSYNEQFF. The chain links TRBV7-9 to TRBJ2-1; TCRdb reports TRBD2, a call that lacks DNA to check it against. CDR3 length equals 20 residues. Per germline, CDR1 SEHNR and CDR2 FQNEAQ (reference sequence).

This rearrangement joins TRBV7-9 to TRBJ2-1; absent DNA, TCRdb's TRBD2 call cannot be checked. The CDR3 sequence is 14 residues long. Germline CDR1 is SEHNR and CDR2 is FQNEAQ (reference sequence). The CDR3 sequence: CASSGGGSLNEQFF.

V gene TRBV5-1 combines with J gene TRBJ2-7. CDR1 is SGHRS and CDR2 is YFSETQ in the germline V gene. The CDR3 totals 15 residues. The CDR3 here is CASSLDVQISYEQYF.

This chain links TRBV7-8 with TRBJ2-2; the TRBD1 assignment by TCRdb is unverifiable without DNA. The germline gives CDR1 SGHVS, CDR2 FQNEAQ. This CDR3 region has 16 residues. CDR3 amino acids: CASSHTGTVLTGELFF.

This chain uses TRBV4-3 with TRBJ2-5; the TCRdb D gene call, TRBD1, has no DNA to confirm it. The germline V gene has CDR1 LGHNA and CDR2 YSLEER. CDR3 length: 15 amino acids. The CDR3 region is CASSPSTGVGETQYF.

This rearrangement joins TRBV7-9 to TRBJ2-7. In germline, CDR1 is SEHNR, CDR2 FQNEAQ (reference sequence). The CDR3 loop spans 14 amino acids. The chain's CDR3 is CASIYRHQFYEQYF.

The gene calls are TRBV20-1 and TRBJ1-5. Germline CDR1 reads DFQATT; CDR2 reads SNEGSKA (reference sequence). The CDR3 spans 15 residues. The CDR3 region is CSATLGRISNQPQHF.

CDR3 residues: CASSQDRGGTTYEQYF. The chain is built from TRBV4-3 and TRBJ2-7; with no DNA, the TCRdb D assignment of TRBD2 cannot be verified. The CDR3 spans 16 residues. Germline V gene data show CDR1 as LGHNA and CDR2 as YSLEER.

The CDR3 region is CSVAQLDGKQFF. The V and J genes are TRBV29-1 and TRBJ2-1; TCRdb proposes TRBD2, but this gene call is untestable without DNA. CDR1 SQVTM and CDR2 ANQGSEA come from the germline V gene. The CDR3 contains 12 residues.

CDR3 region: CASRSRNRATGELFF. The chain joins TRBV12-3 or TRBV12-4 to TRBJ2-2; TCRdb gives TRBD1 as the D gene, but with no DNA this cannot be confirmed. CDR3 length equals 15 residues.

The chain employs TRBV20-1 and TRBJ2-7; there is no DNA to check the TCRdb D call of TRBD2. Per germline, CDR1 DFQATT and CDR2 SNEGSKA (reference sequence). The CDR3 totals 11 residues. This CDR3 reads CSARGGSEQYF.

The V gene is TRBV6-5, the J gene TRBJ1-2; TCRdb indicates TRBD1, and absent DNA this call remains unverified. The germline gives CDR1 MNHEY, CDR2 SVGAGI. This CDR3 region has 15 residues. Here the CDR3 reads CASSYSSGTNYGYTF.

The chain links TRBV28 to TRBJ2-5; the TCRdb D gene call, TRBD2, has no DNA to confirm it. Germline V CDR1 and CDR2: MDHEN, SYDVKM. The CDR3 totals 18 residues. This chain's CDR3 is CASKVGLAGGLYQETQYF.